The rows below give T cell receptor beta chains drawn from one sample of a study of read filtering for tumor transcriptome and immune sequencing. TCRdb recomputed calls from the reads with MiXCR, one row per CDR3 protein. This table holds some 38,000 distinct CDR3 sequences, roughly an eighth found once. The sequenced material came from a population of CD138-negative cells sorted from bone marrow. The origin of the receptors is a donor at least 40 years old with multiple myeloma. Both conserved end residues are part of each CDR3. D genes are given only for firm matches. Expanded clones are given a class, and other clones once, few, many or no size at all.

>many|TRBJ2-7|NA|TRBV13
TGTGCCAGCAGCGGATCGGGACAAGCCTACGAGCAGTACTTC
CASSGSGQAYEQYF
>many|TRBJ1-6|TRBD1|TRBV5-4
TGTGCCAGCAGCTTGGAGTGGGGGACAGGGAGCTCCTATAATTCACCCCTCCACTTT
CASSLEWGTGSSYNSPLHF
>many|TRBJ1-5|TRBD1|TRBV6-1
TGTGCCAGCGACAGGGAAGTTAATCAGCCCCAGCATTTT
CASDREVNQPQHF
>NA|TRBJ2-5|NA|TRBV19
TGTGCCAGTAGTGTGGACGGCCAAGAGACCCAGTGCTTC
CASSVDGQETQCF
>many|TRBJ2-7|TRBD1|TRBV27
TGTGCCAGCAGAGTAAGGGGACAGGGGACCTACGAGCAGTACTTC
CASRVRGQGTYEQYF
>many|TRBJ1-1|NA|TRBV20-1
TGCAGTGCTAGTTCCGAGTGGACTGAAGCTTTCTTT
CSASSEWTEAFF
>many|TRBJ2-1|NA|TRBV15
TGTGCCACCAGCAGAGATTACATCGATGAGCAGTTCTTC
CATSRDYIDEQFF
>medium-sized|TRBJ2-7|NA|TRBV10-2
TGCGCCAGCGAGGACCTATCCTACGAGCAGTACTTC
CASEDLSYEQYF
>many|TRBJ2-7|NA|TRBV10-1
TGCGCCAGCAGTGAGTCCGGAGGGACCATCCGAAACTTC
CASSESGGTIRNF
>many|TRBJ1-4|TRBD1|TRBV9
TGTGCCAGCAGCGCGACAGGGAAATTAGAAAAACTGTTTTTT
CASSATGKLEKLFF
>many|TRBJ1-5|NA|TRBV20-1
TGCAGTGCTAGGCGGGGGAAGGGCAATCAGCCCCAGCATTTT
CSARRGKGNQPQHF
>few|TRBJ1-1|NA|TRBV6-6
TGTGCCAGCAGTTACGGGCAGATGAACACTGAAGCTTTCTTT
CASSYGQMNTEAFF
>many|TRBJ2-1|NA|TRBV11-1
TGTGCCAGCAGCTCGGGTGGGCCCTACAATGAGCAGTTCTTC
CASSSGGPYNEQFF
>many|TRBJ1-6|TRBD1|TRBV5-1
TGCGCCAGCAGCAGACAGGGGCGGAATTCACCCCTCCACTTT
CASSRQGRNSPLHF
>many|TRBJ2-7|TRBD1|TRBV9
TGTGCCAGCAGCCCGCGACAGGGTTTAGTCAATTCCTACGAGCAGTACTTC
CASSPRQGLVNSYEQYF
>many|TRBJ1-5|NA|TRBV7-2
TGTGCCAGCAACATAAGGGGACTAAATCAGCCCCAGCATTTT
CASNIRGLNQPQHF
>NA|TRBJ1-5|NA|TRBV5-5
TGTGCCAGCGCACCCGGGAGTAATAGCAAACAGCCCCAGCATTTT
CASAPGSNSKQPQHF
>many|TRBJ2-3|NA|TRBV5-1
TGCGCCAGCAGCACGGGGCCCCAAGATACGCAGTATTTT
CASSTGPQDTQYF
>many|TRBJ2-1|NA|TRBV6-2/TRBV6-3
TGTGCCAGCTTACCGCGTTTGGGGTCTGGGGACAATGAGCAGTTCTTC
CASLPRLGSGDNEQFF
>many|TRBJ1-1|NA|TRBV6-6
TGTGCCAGCAGCCCCGGGGGGGTTCGAGCTTTCTTT
CASSPGGVRAFF
>many|TRBJ2-7|NA|TRBV11-2
TGTGCCAGCAGCTTAGCGCAGTATTCCTACGAGCAGTACTTC
CASSLAQYSYEQYF
>many|TRBJ1-5|TRBD1|TRBV5-1
TGCGCCAGCAGCTTGTTGGGACAGGACTATCAGCCCCAGCATTTT
CASSLLGQDYQPQHF
>many|TRBJ2-1|NA|TRBV5-6
TGTGCCAGCAGCTTGTTTACAGGGTTGGACAATGAGCAGTTCTTC
CASSLFTGLDNEQFF
>many|TRBJ2-5|TRBD2|TRBV18
TGTGCCAGCTCTATAGCGGGAGGCCACCAAGAGACCCAGTACTTC
CASSIAGGHQETQYF
>many|TRBJ1-1|TRBD1|TRBV7-8
TGTGCCAGCAGCTTAGCTCGACAGGGGAACACTGAAGCTTTCTTT
CASSLARQGNTEAFF
>few|TRBJ2-7|NA|TRBV29-1
TGCAGCGCCTCCAAAACCCCAGGGTTTGAGCAGTACTTC
CSASKTPGFEQYF
>NA|TRBJ2-2|NA|TRBV29-1
TGCAGCGTTTCTGGTCCCACCGGGGAGCTGTTTTTT
CSVSGPTGELFF
>many|TRBJ2-7|TRBD1|TRBV27
TGTGCCAGCAGTTTATGGCGACAGGGGGGCTACGAGCAGTACTTC
CASSLWRQGGYEQYF
>many|TRBJ2-7|TRBD2|TRBV7-6
TGTGCCAGCAGCCCCGGACTAGCGGGAGCTCGTGAGCAGTACTTC
CASSPGLAGAREQYF
>few|TRBJ2-5|NA|TRBV5-4
TGTGCCAGCAGCCGTCAGATACAAGAGACCCAGTACTTC
CASSRQIQETQYF
>many|TRBJ1-1|NA|TRBV20-1
TGCAGTGCTGAGGAACGGCCGAACACTGAAGCTTTCTTT
CSAEERPNTEAFF
>many|TRBJ1-5|NA|TRBV4-1
TGCGCCAGCAGCCAAGAAAGCTATTATCAGCCCCAGCATTTT
CASSQESYYQPQHF
>many|TRBJ2-3|TRBD2|TRBV7-3
TGTGCCAGCAGCCCCGGACTAGCCCTATCCACAGATACGCAGTATTTT
CASSPGLALSTDTQYF
>many|TRBJ2-2|NA|TRBV28
TGTGCCAGCAGCCATTATTCTGGGCCAAACACCGGGGAGCTGTTTTTT
CASSHYSGPNTGELFF
>medium-sized|TRBJ2-1|TRBD1|TRBV28
TGTGCCAGCAGGAGGACAGGGTTGGCTGAGCAGTTCTTC
CASRRTGLAEQFF
>once|TRBJ2-1|NA|TRBV5-1
TGCGCCAGCAGCTTGGGCGGTTACAATGAGCAGTTCTTC
CASSLGGYNEQFF
>NA|TRBJ1-1|NA|TRBV18
TGTGCCAGCTCACCGGACACCGCTGAAGCTTTCTTT
CASSPDTAEAFF
>few|TRBJ2-6|NA|TRBV2
TGTGCCAGCAGTGAAAGAGGCCTGGGAACCAATGGACCGACTTTC
CASSERGLGTNGPTF
>NA|TRBJ2-2|NA|TRBV29-1
TGCAGCGGTGGCCCAGGGAACACCGGGGAGCTGTTTTTT
CSGGPGNTGELFF
>many|TRBJ1-4|NA|TRBV7-9
TGTGCCAGCACCTTGACAGGCGGCTCGGAAAAACTGTTTTTT
CASTLTGGSEKLFF
>many|TRBJ2-1|TRBD1|TRBV2
TGTGCCAGCAGGCCCAGGCAGGGGGCAAACAATGAGCAGTTCTTC
CASRPRQGANNEQFF
>few|TRBJ1-5|TRBD1|TRBV6-5
TGTGCCAGCAGTTACTCGGGGACAGGACACAATCAGCCCCAGCATTTT
CASSYSGTGHNQPQHF
>few|TRBJ2-7|NA|TRBV28
TGTGCCAGCAGTTTAGATGGGAGGAAAGGTATACGTGGTACCTACGAGCAGTACTTC
CASSLDGRKGIRGTYEQYF
>many|TRBJ1-2|NA|TRBV24-1
TGTGCCACCAGTGCCCCCCAGCAGGGAGGGAACTATGGCTACACCTTC
CATSAPQQGGNYGYTF
>NA|TRBJ1-1|NA|TRBV12-3/TRBV12-4
TGTGCCAGCAGTTCCCTTGTGAACACTGAAGCTTTCTTT
CASSSLVNTEAFF
>many|TRBJ1-5|NA|TRBV2
TGTGCCAGCAGTGAAGGGATTTATAGCAATCAGCCCCAGCATTTT
CASSEGIYSNQPQHF
>many|TRBJ2-5|NA|TRBV11-2
TGTGCCAGCAGCCAGAGGCCGGGGGAACAAGAGACCCAGTACTTC
CASSQRPGEQETQYF
>NA|TRBJ1-2|TRBD1|TRBV27
TGTGCCAGCAGAGATACCGGGACAGGGGGCGTGTATGGCTACACCTTC
CASRDTGTGGVYGYTF
>many|TRBJ1-4|TRBD1|TRBV25-1
TGTGCCAGCAGAGAGGACAGGCCCCAAAAACTGTTTTTT
CASREDRPQKLFF
>many|TRBJ1-3|NA|TRBV6-5
TGTGCCAGCAGACAGGGAAACTCTGGAAACACCATATATTTT
CASRQGNSGNTIYF
>many|TRBJ2-3|NA|TRBV7-9
TGTGCCAGCAGCCCCCCAGGGACGTCGGATACGCAGTATTTT
CASSPPGTSDTQYF
>many|TRBJ2-3|NA|TRBV20-1
TGCAGTGCTAGAGATTTGGACGCAACTAGCACAGATACGCAGTATTTT
CSARDLDATSTDTQYF
>many|TRBJ1-1|NA|TRBV12-3/TRBV12-4
TGTGCCAGCAGTGCCCAGGGATACACTGAAGCTTTCTTT
CASSAQGYTEAFF
>many|TRBJ1-2|TRBD1|TRBV5-1
TGCGCCAGCAGCTGGGTCCCGGGACAGGGTTCTGGCTACACCTTC
CASSWVPGQGSGYTF
>many|TRBJ2-1|NA|TRBV29-1
TGCAGCGTTGAAGCCAGTGCGGGCCCTACGGGTGAGCAGTTCTTC
CSVEASAGPTGEQFF
>many|TRBJ2-1|TRBD2|TRBV9
TGTGCCAGCAGCGGGCGTAGCGGGTCGAGCTCCTACAATGAGCAGTTCTTC
CASSGRSGSSSYNEQFF
>NA|TRBJ2-5|NA|TRBV19
TGTGCCGGTAGTGTAGGTACAGGGCGGGAAGAGACCCAGTACTTC
CAGSVGTGREETQYF
>many|TRBJ1-2|TRBD1|TRBV12-3/TRBV12-4
TGTGCCAGCAGGGGACAGCTGAACTATGGCTACACCTTC
CASRGQLNYGYTF
>many|TRBJ2-3|TRBD2|TRBV20-1
TGCAGTGCAGTTACTAGCGGGGGTGTCACAGATACGCAGTATTTT
CSAVTSGGVTDTQYF
>many|TRBJ1-2|NA|TRBV11-2
TGTGCCAGCAGCTTCGAGCAGTCTTATGGCTACACCTTC
CASSFEQSYGYTF